This entry lists 5 T cell receptor beta chains sequenced from one sample in a study of Tregs in tolerant kidney transplant recipients (dated by TCRdb to the late 2010s). The sample's time point, from its label and the paper: blood sample drawn before combined kidney and bone marrow transplant. The library was built by means of the immunoSEQ multiplex PCR assay. Imported from immuneACCESS, the table was reduced by TCRdb to in-frame sequences with V and J called. These copies leave out some clones; in studies compared against another copy, an unresolved V gene accounts for under half, and the cause of the remainder is not known. This sample's table carries more than 45,000 clones. Together, the top ten hold about 0.85% of the sample. Source: CD4+ T cells from blood, taken before the transplant. Receptors originate from a human donor who received a combined kidney and bone marrow transplant.

Concerning this clone itself: The observed sequence ends 3 residues before the CDR3 terminus, with the missing tail filled in from the germline J gene. The chain employs TRBV5-1 and TRBJ2-5, with 10 bases matching TRBD1. Trimming cost V 0 bases and J 3 bases; bases outside gene matches: 2. Germline CDR1 reads SGHRS; CDR2 reads YFSETQ. The length of the CDR3 is 15 residues. CDR3 DNA (partial): TGCGCCAGCAGCTTGGACGGGACAGGGGAAGAGACC. Its protein is CASSLDGTGEET. The CDR3 as a whole reads CASSLDGTGEETQYF.

As regards this clone: The read ends 3 residues shy of where the CDR3 ends; the end is completed using the germline J gene. This chain links TRBV20-1 with TRBJ2-3; 12 bases align to TRBD2. The V gene's germline CDR1 is DFQATT and CDR2 SNEGSKA (reference sequence). The V gene end was trimmed by 6 bases and the J gene end by 5 bases; junction bases not matched to a gene: 6. The CDR3 covers 14 residues. The CDR3 loop is CSATTSGRGDTQYF. Partial CDR3 DNA: TGCAGTGCAACGACTAGCGGGAGAGGAGATACG.

Regarding this clone: Coverage ceases 3 residues before the CDR3 finishes, and the germline J gene fills in the end. V and J are TRBV5-1 and TRBJ2-7, with 14 bases fitting TRBD2. The germline gives CDR1 SGHRS, CDR2 YFSETQ. The CDR3 extends over 16 amino acids. V gave up 6 bases and J gave up 1 base; unmatched junction bases: 6. The part of the CDR3 DNA that was read is TGCGCCAGCAACCAGGGACTAGCGGGAGCATCCTACGAG. Its protein product is CASNQGLAGASYE. The entire CDR3 protein reads CASNQGLAGASYEQYF.

Comment on this clone: The sequenced fragment ends 3 residues before the CDR3 boundary, so the rest is inferred from the germline J gene. The chain links TRBV7-3 to TRBJ2-1, with 7 bases aligning to TRBD2. V gave up 6 bases and J gave up 5 bases; unmatched junction bases: 7. The germline gives CDR1 SGHTA, CDR2 FQGTGA. CDR3 length: 14 residues. The sequenced part of the CDR3 DNA is TGTGCCAGCAGGCGTACTAGCGACGACAATGAG. This translates into CASRRTSDDNE. From start to end, the CDR3 is CASRRTSDDNEQFF.

To note about this clone: The read stops 3 residues short of the end of the CDR3; the missing end is completed from the germline J gene. The rearrangement uses TRBV2 and TRBJ2-7, with TRBD1 matching 9 bases. Per germline, CDR1 SNHLY and CDR2 FYNNEI. After removal of 6 bases from V and 2 bases from J, the junction contained 5 bases not matched to a gene. This CDR3 is 14 amino acids long. The CDR3 bases that were read are TGTGCCAGCAGCAGGACAGGGGACACCTACGAG. This gives the protein CASSRTGDTYE. The full CDR3 sequence reads CASSRTGDTYEQYF. Variable domain in full (rest from reference TRBV2 and TRBJ2-7): EPEVTQTPSHQVTQMGQEVILRCVPISNHLYFYWYRQILGQKVEFLVSFYNNEISEKSEIFDDQFSVERPDGSNFTLKIRSTKLEDSAMYFCASSRTGDTYEQYFGPGTRLTVT.